A single sample is the source of the 11 T cell receptor beta chains below, sequenced in a study of blood T cell repertoires in COVID-19. Some clones are missing from TCRdb's copy, which holds only in-frame ones; the method was immunoSEQ multiplex PCR. The repertoire includes 380,000 or so clones, 88% of them detected once, and 0.95% to 1% sits in the top ten. Specimen: PBMCs or T cells enriched from blood (not recorded which). All receptors derive from a woman aged 25 to 39 with acute COVID-19.

This clone showed up just once. This sequence joins TRBV28 and TRBJ1-2; TRBD1 matches 8 bases. The CDR3 covers 17 residues. Germline CDR1 is MDHEN and CDR2 is SYDVKM. With V trimmed by 2 bases and J by 1 base, 9 bases remained unmatched. The chain's CDR3 is CASSLGQGAVGNYGYTF. CDR3 sequence (DNA): TGTGCCAGCAGTTTAGGTCAGGGGGCAGTGGGTAACTATGGCTACACCTTC.

This clone was recorded once. The V call is TRBV3-1 (or the pseudogene TRBV3-2), the J call TRBJ2-2; D unresolved. Germline V gene sequence: CDR1 LGHDT, CDR2 YNNKEL (reference sequence). Trimming took 4 bases from V and 0 from J, leaving 3 bases between them. CDR3 length: 13 residues. Written as DNA, the CDR3 is TGTGCCAGCAGCCGCGCGAACACCGGGGAGCTGTTTTTT. It codes for CASSRANTGELFF.

The rearrangement joins TRBV5-6 to TRBJ1-2, with 10 bases identical to TRBD1. V gave up 1 base and J gave up 4 bases; unmatched junction bases: 10. The CDR3 loop spans 17 amino acids. Germline values: CDR1 SGHDT, CDR2 YYEEEE. As DNA, the CDR3 is TGTGCCAGCAGCTTGCCCTCTCGACAGGGGGCGGGCTATGGCTACACCTTC. It codes for CASSLPSRQGAGYGYTF. Full variable domain (rest looked up from reference TRBV5-6 and TRBJ1-2): DAGVTQSPTHLIKTRGQQVTLRCSPKSGHDTVSWYQQALGQGPQFIFQYYEEEERQRGNFPDRFSGHQFPNYSSELNVNALLLGDSALYLCASSLPSRQGAGYGYTFGSGTRLTVV.

This clone was seen ten or more times. The chain joins TRBV9 to TRBJ1-6; TRBD1 matches at 11 bases. The V segment lost 0 bases and the J segment 7 bases; nucleotides outside the gene matches: 3. Germline V gene data show CDR1 as SGDLS and CDR2 as YYNGEE. The CDR3 sequence is 16 residues long. The CDR3 loop reads CASSVDRDRGNSPLHF. CDR3 in DNA: TGTGCCAGCAGCGTAGACCGGGACAGGGGGAATTCACCCCTCCACTTT.

The chain uses TRBV30 and TRBJ1-6, with a weak D call TRBD1 (6 bases). The V end was cut by 8 bases, the J end by 2 bases, with 13 bases between. The V gene's germline CDR1 is GTSNPN and CDR2 SVGIG (reference sequence). The CDR3 spans 14 residues. CDR3 protein: CATGEGAYNSPLHF. The CDR3 nucleotides read TGTGCCACCGGGGAGGGGGCCTATAATTCACCCCTCCACTTT.

The V call is TRBV30, the J call TRBJ2-7, with TRBD2 matching over 9 bases. The CDR3 covers 12 residues. With 5 bases clipped from V and 3 bases from J, the junction kept 2 bases outside the gene matches. The germline gives CDR1 GTSNPN, CDR2 SVGIG (reference sequence). The CDR3 DNA reads TGTGCCTGGGCTAGCGGGAACTACGAGCAGTACTTC. Protein: CAWASGNYEQYF.

This chain links TRBV3-1 (or the pseudogene TRBV3-2) with TRBJ2-7; no clear D. CDR1 is LGHDT, CDR2 YNNKEL, per germline (reference sequence). Trimming cost V 4 bases and J 6 bases, with 16 bases left between them. The CDR3 is 14 amino acids. CDR3 DNA sequence: TGTGCCAGCAGCCTCAGGTTCCTTGCCGGCGAGCAGTACTTC. It encodes CASSLRFLAGEQYF.

The chain carries TRBV2 and TRBJ2-7; no definite D call. There are 14 residues in the CDR3. Trimming stripped 6 bases from V and 5 bases from J, with 17 bases between. CDR1 and CDR2 (germline): SNHLY, FYNNEI. The CDR3 nucleotides read TGTGCCAGCAGCGAACGGGTTTTATCCCACGAGCAGTACTTC. It encodes CASSERVLSHEQYF.

The chain employs TRBV5-1 and TRBJ1-2; 9 bases line up with TRBD1. The germline gives CDR1 SGHRS, CDR2 YFSETQ. The CDR3 runs to 13 residues. V shed 5 bases, J shed 4 bases, and the junction held 3 bases outside the gene matches. CDR3 sequence reads: CASSQGQGYGYTF. CDR3 nucleotide sequence: TGCGCCAGCAGTCAGGGACAGGGCTATGGCTACACCTTC.

The chain recombines TRBV21-1 with TRBJ2-3; TRBD1, the D gene given by the table, was not confirmed from the DNA. TRBV21-1 is classified as a pseudogene. CDR3 length equals 12 residues. The CDR3 is CASGTATDTQYF. Here the CDR3 DNA reads TGTGCCAGCGGGACAGCTACAGATACGCAGTATTTT.

V and J are TRBV14 and TRBJ2-3, with 8 bases identical to TRBD2. With 6 bases clipped from V and 3 bases from J, the junction kept 5 bases outside the gene matches. The CDR3 is 14 amino acids. Germline assignment: CDR1 SGHDN and CDR2 FVKESK. CDR3 nucleotide sequence: TGTGCCAGCAGACGGGGGGGCCTGACAGATACGCAGTATTTT. Its translation is CASRRGGLTDTQYF.